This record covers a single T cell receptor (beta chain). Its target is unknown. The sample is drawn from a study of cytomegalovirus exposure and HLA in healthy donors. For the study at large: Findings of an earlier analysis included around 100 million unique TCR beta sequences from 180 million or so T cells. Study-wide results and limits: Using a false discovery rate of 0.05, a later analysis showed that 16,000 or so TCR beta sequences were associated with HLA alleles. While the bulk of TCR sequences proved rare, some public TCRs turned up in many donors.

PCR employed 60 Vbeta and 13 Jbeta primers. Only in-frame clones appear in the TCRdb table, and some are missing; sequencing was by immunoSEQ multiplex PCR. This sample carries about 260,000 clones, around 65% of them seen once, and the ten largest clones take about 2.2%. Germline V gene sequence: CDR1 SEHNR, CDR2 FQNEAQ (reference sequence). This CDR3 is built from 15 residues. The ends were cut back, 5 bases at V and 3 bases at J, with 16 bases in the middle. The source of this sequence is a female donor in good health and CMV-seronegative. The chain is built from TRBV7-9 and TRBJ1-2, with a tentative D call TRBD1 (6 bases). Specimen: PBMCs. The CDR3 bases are TGTGCCAGCAGCCCAAGGGGGGGGGAGCACTATGGCTACACCTTC. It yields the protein CASSPRGGEHYGYTF.